This TCR beta chain derives from a study of blood T cell repertoires in COVID-19. Whole-study context: In each case, the material was cDNA or gDNA derived from T cells, B-cell-depleted T cells, or PBMCs.

Original data processing: Estimation of nucleated cell counts relied on the amplification of reference gene primers. The table came from immunoSEQ multiplex PCR; TCRdb's copy has only in-frame clones and leaves some out. V and J calls and clone size follow that table, whereas D and trimming were derived from the DNA. The data show about 120,000 clones, with 80% to 90% seen just once and more than 2% held by the top ten. J gave up 2 bases and V 2 bases, and 6 bases lay outside the gene matches. Germline CDR1 reads SGHRS; CDR2 reads YFSETQ. This CDR3 has 15 amino acids. The V and J genes are TRBV5-1 and TRBJ2-7; 8 nucleotides align to TRBD2. The source material was peripheral blood. The origin of this receptor is a woman in her 50s with acute or convalescent COVID-19. As DNA, the CDR3 is TGCGCCAGCAGCTTTCAAGCGGGGGAGCCCTACGAGCAGTACTTC. Residues: CASSFQAGEPYEQYF.